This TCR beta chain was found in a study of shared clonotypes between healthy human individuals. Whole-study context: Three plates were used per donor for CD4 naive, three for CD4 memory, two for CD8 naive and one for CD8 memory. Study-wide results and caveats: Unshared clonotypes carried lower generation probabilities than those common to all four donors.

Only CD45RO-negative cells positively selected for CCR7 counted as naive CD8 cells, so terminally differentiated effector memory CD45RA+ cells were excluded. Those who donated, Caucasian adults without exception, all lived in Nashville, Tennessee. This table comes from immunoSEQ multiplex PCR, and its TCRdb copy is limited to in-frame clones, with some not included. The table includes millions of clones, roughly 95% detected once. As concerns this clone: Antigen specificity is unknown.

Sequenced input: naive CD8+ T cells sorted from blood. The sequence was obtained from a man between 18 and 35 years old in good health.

The CDR3 DNA is TGCGCCAGCAGTTTTGGGGTCCAGAACACTGAAGCTTTCTTT. Translated, it gives CASSFGVQNTEAFF. The chain recombines TRBV4-1 with TRBJ1-1; D remains unclear. This CDR3 spans 14 amino acids. Germline-derived CDR1 and CDR2 are MGHRA and YSYEKL. The V and J ends lost 6 bases and 1 base respectively, with 12 bases between them.